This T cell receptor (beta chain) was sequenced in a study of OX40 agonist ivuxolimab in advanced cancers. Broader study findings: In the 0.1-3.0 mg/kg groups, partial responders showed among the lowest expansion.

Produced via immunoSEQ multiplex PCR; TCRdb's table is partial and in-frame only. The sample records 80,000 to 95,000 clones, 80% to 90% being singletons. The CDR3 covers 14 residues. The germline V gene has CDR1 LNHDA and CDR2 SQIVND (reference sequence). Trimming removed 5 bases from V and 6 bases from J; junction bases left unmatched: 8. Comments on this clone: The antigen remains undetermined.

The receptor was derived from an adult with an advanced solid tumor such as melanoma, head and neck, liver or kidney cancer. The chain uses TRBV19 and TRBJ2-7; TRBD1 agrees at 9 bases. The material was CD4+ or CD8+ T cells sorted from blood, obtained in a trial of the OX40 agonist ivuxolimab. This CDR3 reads CASSSGTGTPEQYF. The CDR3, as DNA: TGTGCCAGTAGTTCCGGGACAGGGACACCCGAGCAGTACTTC.